Presented here are 27 T cell receptor beta chains from one specimen sequenced in a study of CD8 T cells in Susac syndrome (dated by TCRdb to between 2018 and 2021). Library method: the immunoSEQ multiplex PCR assay. RNA was extracted using the RNeasy kit, and about 0.5 to 1 microgram was reverse transcribed with random hexamers. The public reads were quality trimmed at Q25 with fastp and then assembled into clones with MiXCR by TCRdb, keeping productive beta chains. Identical CDR3 proteins give one entry, which carries the most common genes and DNA. This sample comprises more than 85,000 distinct CDR3 sequences, about 95% of them detected only once. The top ten clonotypes cover roughly 0.31% of the sample. The material sequenced was CD4+ T cells from PBMCs. Receptors originate from a human donor with Susac syndrome.

This chain uses TRBV5-4 with TRBJ2-3; 10 bases map to TRBD1. CDR1 and CDR2 from the germline V gene are SGHNT and YYREEE (reference sequence). This CDR3 region has 16 residues. V lost 4 bases, J lost 5 bases, and 10 bases stayed unmatched. The CDR3 here is CASSIPGQGSGDTQYF. The CDR3 DNA is TGTGCCAGCAGCATTCCGGGACAGGGGTCGGGAGATACGCAGTATTTT.

This sequence joins TRBV14 and TRBJ2-1; unclear D gene. This CDR3 is built from 16 residues. Trimming left V 4 bases short and J 0 bases short, with 13 bases between. Germline values: CDR1 SGHDN, CDR2 FVKESK. CDR3 amino acids: CASSRSLLSSYNEQFF. The DNA of the CDR3 is TGTGCCAGCAGCCGTTCCTTGCTTAGCTCCTACAATGAGCAGTTCTTC.

The chain has TRBV25-1 and TRBJ1-2; weak D call: TRBD1 (5 bases). The germline gives CDR1 MGHDK, CDR2 SYGVNS. The ends were cut back, 1 base at V and 3 bases at J, with 12 bases in the middle. The CDR3 totals 15 residues. The CDR3 nucleotides are TGTGCCAGCAGTGAATCCGGGGGGTTGGACTATGGCTACACCTTC. This translates into CASSESGGLDYGYTF.

The chain carries TRBV12-3 or TRBV12-4 and TRBJ2-3; 11 bases agree with TRBD2. The junction had 9 bases not matched to a gene; V was cut back by 1 base and J by 3 bases. The CDR3 is made up of 18 amino acids. Here the CDR3 DNA reads TGTGCCAGCAGTTTAGGTAGCGGGGGGGCGGTGGCGACAGATACGCAGTATTTT. As protein: CASSLGSGGAVATDTQYF.

The genes are TRBV29-1 and TRBJ2-7; possible D gene TRBD2, 6 bases. V was clipped by 3 bases and J by 3 bases, with 15 bases between them. Germline V gene sequence: CDR1 SQVTM, CDR2 ANQGSEA. The CDR3 has 14 residues. The CDR3 coding sequence is TGCAGCGTTGAGATCGGGCGGGGCGACTACGAGCAGTACTTC. Translating it yields CSVEIGRGDYEQYF.

The V gene is TRBV15, the J gene TRBJ2-2; 12 bases are shared with TRBD2. V trimming: 4 bases; J trimming: 6 bases; junction bases outside the gene matches: 6. Per the germline V gene, CDR1 is LNHNV and CDR2 is YYDKDF (reference sequence). The CDR3 length is 16 residues. CDR3: CATSKLLAGGPGELFF. Here the CDR3 DNA reads TGTGCCACCAGCAAACTTCTAGCGGGGGGGCCCGGGGAGCTGTTTTTT.

The chain recombines TRBV7-8 with TRBJ2-6; D is possibly TRBD2 (6 bases). This CDR3 is 20 amino acids long. The V end was cut by 1 base, the J end by 0 bases, with 19 bases between. Germline V gives CDR1 SGHVS, CDR2 FQNEAQ. In DNA, the CDR3 is TGTGCCAGCAGCTTAGGGAGGGTTGGGGGGAAACACTCTGGGGCCAACGTCCTGACTTTC. Its translation: CASSLGRVGGKHSGANVLTF.

This chain connects TRBV7-3 to TRBJ1-6; possible D gene TRBD1, 6 bases. Trimming cost V 4 bases and J 10 bases, with 11 bases left between them. The length of the CDR3 is 13 residues. CDR1 and CDR2 from the germline V gene are SGHTA and FQGTGA. The CDR3 DNA reads as TGTGCCAGCAGCTCCAACAGGGACTCACCCCTCCACTTT. Residues: CASSSNRDSPLHF.

The CDR3 region has the DNA TGTGCCAGCAGCCGGGAGGCTAGCGGGCTTCAAGAGACCCAGTACTTC. This gives the protein CASSREASGLQETQYF. The rearrangement links TRBV6-1 to TRBJ2-5; 8 bases fit TRBD2. CDR3 length equals 16 residues. V lost 6 bases, J lost 2 bases, and 11 bases stayed unmatched. Germline V gene data show CDR1 as MNHNS and CDR2 as SASEGT.

Only one count was recorded for this clonotype. The junction departs from germline at one end; a sequencing error may be responsible. The chain recombines TRBV7-7 with TRBJ1-2, with TRBD1 as a possible D gene (5 bases). In germline, CDR1 is SSHAT, CDR2 FNYEAQ (reference sequence). The CDR3 loop spans 13 amino acids. The CDR3 is CASSLEDGTGYTF. For the CDR3, the DNA is TGTGCTAGCAGCTTAGAGGACGGGACGGGCTACACCTTC.

The chain links TRBV25-1 to TRBJ1-4, with D perhaps matching TRBD1 (5 bases). Trimming took off 1 base at V and 14 bases at J, with 11 bases between the two ends. In germline, CDR1 is MGHDK, CDR2 SYGVNS. The CDR3 is made up of 12 amino acids. Here the CDR3 DNA reads TGTGCCAGCAGTGAATCGGGGACTAGGCTGTTTTTT. Translated, it gives CASSESGTRLFF. Full variable domain (outside the CDR3, taken from reference TRBV25-1 and TRBJ1-4): EADIYQTPRYLVIGTGKKITLECSQTMGHDKMYWYQQDPGMELHLIHYSYGVNSTEKGDLSSESTVSRIRTEHFPLTLESARPSHTSQYLCASSESGTRLFFGSGTQLSVL.

The V call is TRBV20-1, the J call TRBJ1-5, with 9 nucleotides matching TRBD1. The CDR3 contains 17 residues. CDR1 is DFQATT, CDR2 SNEGSKA, per germline (reference sequence). V lost 2 bases to trimming and J lost 7 bases; unmatched junction nucleotides: 15. The CDR3 DNA reads as TGCAGTGCTAGATCCTATATTTCGGACAGGGGAGGACAGCCCCAGCATTTT. It specifies CSARSYISDRGGQPQHF.

This chain connects TRBV7-9 to TRBJ1-2; D is unresolved. The CDR3 runs 13 residues. V was trimmed by 5 bases and J by 8 bases, leaving 15 bases between them. Germline V gene sequence: CDR1 SEHNR, CDR2 FQNEAQ (reference sequence). The CDR3 DNA reads TGTGCCAGCAGCCCCGGCTTCGTTGGAGGCTACACCTTC. It specifies CASSPGFVGGYTF. Complete variable domain (other parts from reference TRBV7-9 and TRBJ1-2): DTGVSQNPRHKITKRGQNVTFRCDPISEHNRLYWYRQTLGQGPEFLTYFQNEAQLEKSRLLSDRFSAERPKGSFSTLEIQRTEQGDSAMYLCASSPGFVGGYTFGSGTRLTVV.

The chain uses TRBV20-1 and TRBJ2-2; no clear D gene. CDR1 and CDR2 from the germline V gene are DFQATT and SNEGSKA (reference sequence). V was clipped by 2 bases and J by 7 bases, with 8 bases between them. The CDR3 sequence is 12 residues long. DNA of the CDR3: TGCAGTGCTAGATTATGGGGCGGGGAGCTGTTTTTT. It yields the protein CSARLWGGELFF.

With respect to this clonotype: Relative to the germline gene, one junction end is altered; a read error may explain this. The rearrangement links TRBV14 to TRBJ2-7; 8 bases agree with TRBD1. The CDR3 is made up of 12 amino acids. Germline CDR1 SGHDN, CDR2 FVKESK. The CDR3 here is CSSSGQEYEQYF. CDR3 nucleotide sequence: TGCTCCAGCTCGGGACAGGAATACGAGCAGTACTTC.

This clonotype showed up just a few times. The chain couples TRBV4-2 to TRBJ2-3; TRBD2 aligns across 11 bases. Germline lookup yields CDR1 LGHNA and CDR2 YNFKEQ. Germline trimming cut 6 bases from V and 6 bases from J; bases unmatched to any gene: 2. This CDR3 region has 13 residues. In nucleotides, the CDR3 is TGTGCCAGCAGGAGGACTAGCGGGGATACGCAGTATTTT. This codes for CASRRTSGDTQYF.

The V and J genes are TRBV2 and TRBJ2-6; TRBD1 aligns across 7 bases. Germline V gives CDR1 SNHLY, CDR2 FYNNEI. V gave up 5 bases and J gave up 7 bases; unmatched junction bases: 8. The CDR3 runs 15 residues. The CDR3, as DNA: TGTGCCAGCAGTCCTACGACAGGGCGAGCCAACGTCCTGACTTTC. Its translation is CASSPTTGRANVLTF.

The chain links TRBV18 to TRBJ2-3; D call uncertain. V lost 6 bases and J lost 2, with 6 bases in between. Germline V gene sequence: CDR1 KGHSH, CDR2 LQKENI. There are 12 residues in the CDR3. In DNA, the CDR3 is TGTGCCAGCTCGGTTAACACAGATACGCAGTATTTT. Translating gives CASSVNTDTQYF.

The chain links TRBV30 to TRBJ2-5; D may be TRBD2 (7 bases). The ends were cut back, 4 bases at V and 5 bases at J, with 14 bases in the middle. This CDR3 has 13 amino acids. Germline V lookup: CDR1 GTSNPN, CDR2 SVGIG (reference sequence). The CDR3 coding sequence is TGTGCCTGGAATGGGGGGGCTGAGGAGACCCAGTACTTC. Translation: CAWNGGAEETQYF.

V is TRBV30 and J is TRBJ1-4; unclear D gene. Germline V gene sequence: CDR1 GTSNPN, CDR2 SVGIG (reference sequence). V was cut by 1 base and J by 8 bases, with 5 bases left in between. CDR3 length: 11 amino acids. CDR3 sequence: CAWSAGEKLFF. In DNA form, the CDR3 reads TGTGCCTGGAGTGCCGGAGAAAAACTGTTTTTT.

A single count supports this clonotype. The rearrangement links TRBV30 to TRBJ1-2; D might be TRBD1 (6 bases). The CDR3 loop spans 13 amino acids. The germline gives CDR1 GTSNPN, CDR2 SVGIG (reference sequence). The V and J ends lost 1 base and 8 bases respectively, with 14 bases between them. The CDR3 DNA sequence: TGTGCCTGGAGTGGGTTATTGGGGGGCGGCTACACCTTC. Residues: CAWSGLLGGGYTF.

This rearrangement joins TRBV30 to TRBJ1-5; D uncertain. The germline CDR1 and CDR2 sequences are GTSNPN and SVGIG (reference sequence). The CDR3 runs to 15 residues. V was trimmed by 2 bases and J by 2 bases, leaving 13 bases between them. In nucleotides, the CDR3 is TGTGCCTGGAGTCTAGACCTCCGGGGCAATCAGCCCCAGCATTTT. This codes for CAWSLDLRGNQPQHF.

The chain uses TRBV20-1 and TRBJ1-2, with unresolved D. There are 13 residues in the CDR3. Germline V gene data show CDR1 as DFQATT and CDR2 as SNEGSKA (reference sequence). Trimming took off 3 bases at V and 2 bases at J, with 10 bases between the two ends. The CDR3 nucleotides are TGCAGTGCTAGGGGCAATACAAACTATGGCTACACCTTC. Protein sequence: CSARGNTNYGYTF.

This chain links TRBV20-1 with TRBJ2-1, with D possibly called TRBD1 or TRBD2 (6 bases each). Trimming took off 1 base at V and 4 bases at J, with 11 bases between the two ends. Looked up from germline, CDR1 is DFQATT and CDR2 is SNEGSKA (reference sequence). This CDR3 has 14 residues. The CDR3 DNA reads as TGCAGTGCTAGAGTCCAGGGGACTTACAATGAGCAGTTCTTC. Amino acids: CSARVQGTYNEQFF.

The chain combines TRBV29-1 with TRBJ2-5; D is undetermined. Germline V gives CDR1 SQVTM, CDR2 ANQGSEA. The ends were cut back, 0 bases at V and 3 bases at J, with 8 bases in the middle. The CDR3 consists of 13 residues. The chain's CDR3 is CSVEDRAKETQYF. The CDR3 DNA reads as TGCAGCGTTGAAGATCGGGCCAAAGAGACCCAGTACTTC.

A remark on this clonotype: Compared with germline, one end of the junction differs, possibly owing to a read error. The J gene is TRBJ2-7, the V gene TRBV29-1; 8 nucleotides line up with TRBD2. Germline-derived CDR1 and CDR2 are SQVTM and ANQGSEA. The CDR3 extends over 13 amino acids. The CDR3 DNA reads as TGCAGCGTGGAAGCGGGGGCTGCCTACGAGCAGTACTTC. Its protein is CSVEAGAAYEQYF.

The chain is built from TRBV19 and TRBJ2-1; 8 bases are shared with TRBD2. V was pared by 4 bases and J by 3 bases, with 5 bases of the junction left unmatched. There are 15 residues in the CDR3. Germline CDR1 LNHDA, CDR2 SQIVND (reference sequence). This CDR3 reads CASSNGGARYNEQFF. The CDR3 nucleotides read TGTGCCAGTAGTAACGGGGGGGCCCGCTACAATGAGCAGTTCTTC.